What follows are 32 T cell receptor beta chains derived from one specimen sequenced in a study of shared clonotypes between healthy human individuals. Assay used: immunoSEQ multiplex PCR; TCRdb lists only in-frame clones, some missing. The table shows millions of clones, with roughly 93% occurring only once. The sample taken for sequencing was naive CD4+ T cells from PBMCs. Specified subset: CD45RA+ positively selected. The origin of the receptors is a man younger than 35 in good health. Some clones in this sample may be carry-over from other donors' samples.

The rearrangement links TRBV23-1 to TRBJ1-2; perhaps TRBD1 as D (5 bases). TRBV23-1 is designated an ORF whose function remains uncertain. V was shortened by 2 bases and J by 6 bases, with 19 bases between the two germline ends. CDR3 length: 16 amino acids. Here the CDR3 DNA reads TGCGCCAGCAGTCAACCCGCCATCGGGACGGCGGATGGCTACACCTTC. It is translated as CASSQPAIGTADGYTF.

CDR3 region: CASSSSGLETQYF. The CDR3 coding sequence is TGTGCCAGCAGTTCAAGCGGACTCGAGACCCAGTACTTC. V usage is TRBV28 and J usage is TRBJ2-5, with D tentatively TRBD2 (5 bases). The CDR3 runs to 13 residues. Germline V gene sequence: CDR1 MDHEN, CDR2 SYDVKM. V lost 4 bases and J 5 bases, leaving 11 bases between the germline ends.

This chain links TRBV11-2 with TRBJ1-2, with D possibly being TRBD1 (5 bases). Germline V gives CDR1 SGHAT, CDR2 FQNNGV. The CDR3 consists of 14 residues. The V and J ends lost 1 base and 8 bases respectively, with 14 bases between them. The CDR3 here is CASSLVPQGWGYTF. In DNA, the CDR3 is TGTGCCAGCAGCTTAGTCCCGCAGGGCTGGGGCTACACCTTC.

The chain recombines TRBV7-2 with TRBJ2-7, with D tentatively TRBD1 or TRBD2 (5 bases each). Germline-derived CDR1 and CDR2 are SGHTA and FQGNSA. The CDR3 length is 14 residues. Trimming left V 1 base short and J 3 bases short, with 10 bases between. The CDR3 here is CASSLEGTHYEQYF. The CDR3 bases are TGTGCCAGCAGCTTAGAAGGGACGCACTACGAGCAGTACTTC.

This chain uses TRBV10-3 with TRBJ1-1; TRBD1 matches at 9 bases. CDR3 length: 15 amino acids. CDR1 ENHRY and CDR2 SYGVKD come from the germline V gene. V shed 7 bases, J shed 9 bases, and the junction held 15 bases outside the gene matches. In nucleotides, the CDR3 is TGTGCCATCACTAGGACTAACGTACAGGGGGCAAAAGCTTTCTTT. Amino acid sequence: CAITRTNVQGAKAFF.

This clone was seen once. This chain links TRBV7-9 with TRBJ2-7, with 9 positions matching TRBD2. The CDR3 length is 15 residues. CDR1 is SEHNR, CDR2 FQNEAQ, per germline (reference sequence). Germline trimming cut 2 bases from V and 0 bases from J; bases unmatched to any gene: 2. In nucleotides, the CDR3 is TGTGCCAGCAGCTTATATAGCGGGAGCTCCTACGAGCAGTACTTC. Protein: CASSLYSGSSYEQYF.

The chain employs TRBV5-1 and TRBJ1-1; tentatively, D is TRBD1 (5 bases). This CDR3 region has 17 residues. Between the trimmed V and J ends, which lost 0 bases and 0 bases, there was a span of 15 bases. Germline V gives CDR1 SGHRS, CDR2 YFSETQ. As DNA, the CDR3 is TGCGCCAGCAGCTTGGTTCAGGGCGTCCGTCTGAACACTGAAGCTTTCTTT. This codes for CASSLVQGVRLNTEAFF.

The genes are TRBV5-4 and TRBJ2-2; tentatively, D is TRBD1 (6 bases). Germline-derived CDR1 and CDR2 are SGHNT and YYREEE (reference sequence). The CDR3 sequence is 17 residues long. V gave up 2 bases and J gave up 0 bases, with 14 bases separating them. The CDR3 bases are TGTGCCAGCAGCTTCCAGACAGGCGCCACGAACACCGGGGAGCTGTTTTTT. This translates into CASSFQTGATNTGELFF.

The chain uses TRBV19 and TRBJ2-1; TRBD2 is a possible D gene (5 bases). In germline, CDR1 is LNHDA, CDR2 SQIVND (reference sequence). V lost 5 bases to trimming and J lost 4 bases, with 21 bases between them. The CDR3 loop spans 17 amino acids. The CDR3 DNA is TGTGCCAGTAGTTCCCACTCGACCAGGCCGGGGTACAATGAGCAGTTCTTC. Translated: CASSSHSTRPGYNEQFF.

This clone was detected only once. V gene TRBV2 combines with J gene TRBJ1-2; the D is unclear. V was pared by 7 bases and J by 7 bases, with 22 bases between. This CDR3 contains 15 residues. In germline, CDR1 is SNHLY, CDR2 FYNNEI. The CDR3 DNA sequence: TGTGCCAGCAAAGACGGGAGGGAACAAATCGCTGGCTACACCTTC. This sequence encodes CASKDGREQIAGYTF.

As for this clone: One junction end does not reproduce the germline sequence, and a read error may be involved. The CDR3 reads CAITGETGTYGQYF. CDR3 sequence (DNA): TGTGCCATCACCGGGGAAACGGGGACTTACGGGCAGTACTTC. The chain employs TRBV10-3 and TRBJ2-7; D is possibly TRBD2 (6 bases). Germline V gives CDR1 ENHRY, CDR2 SYGVKD. There are 14 residues in the CDR3.

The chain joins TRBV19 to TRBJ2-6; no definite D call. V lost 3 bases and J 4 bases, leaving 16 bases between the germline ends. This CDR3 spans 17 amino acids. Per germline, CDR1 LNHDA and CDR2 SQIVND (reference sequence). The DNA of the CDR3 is TGTGCCAGTAGTATTTCAGGCACCAACTTAGGGGCCAACGTCCTGACTTTC. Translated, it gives CASSISGTNLGANVLTF.

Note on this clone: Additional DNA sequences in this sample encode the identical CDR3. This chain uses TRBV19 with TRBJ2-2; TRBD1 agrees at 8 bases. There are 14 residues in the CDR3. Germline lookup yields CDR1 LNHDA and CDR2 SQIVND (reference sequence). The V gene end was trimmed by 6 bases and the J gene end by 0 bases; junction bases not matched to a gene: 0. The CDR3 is CASRDRANTGELFF. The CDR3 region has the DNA TGTGCCAGTAGGGACAGGGCGAACACCGGGGAGCTGTTTTTT.

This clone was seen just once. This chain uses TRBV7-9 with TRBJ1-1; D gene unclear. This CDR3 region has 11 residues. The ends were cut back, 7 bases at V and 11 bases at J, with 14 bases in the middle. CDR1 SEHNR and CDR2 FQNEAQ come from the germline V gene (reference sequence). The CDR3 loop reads CASTPLNEAFF. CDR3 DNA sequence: TGTGCCAGCACCCCTTTAAATGAGGCTTTCTTT.

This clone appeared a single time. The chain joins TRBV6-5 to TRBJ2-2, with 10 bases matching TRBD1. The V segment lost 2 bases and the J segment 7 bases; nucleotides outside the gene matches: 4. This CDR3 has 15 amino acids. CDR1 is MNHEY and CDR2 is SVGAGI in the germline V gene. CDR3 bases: TGTGCCAGCAGTTACCCTAGGACAGGGGGCGGGGAGCTGTTTTTT. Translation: CASSYPRTGGGELFF.

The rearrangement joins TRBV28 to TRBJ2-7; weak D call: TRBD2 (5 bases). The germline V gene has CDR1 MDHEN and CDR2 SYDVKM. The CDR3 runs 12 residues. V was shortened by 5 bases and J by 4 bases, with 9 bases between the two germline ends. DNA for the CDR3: TGTGCCAGCAGTCCGAGGGAATACGAGCAGTACTTC. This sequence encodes CASSPREYEQYF.

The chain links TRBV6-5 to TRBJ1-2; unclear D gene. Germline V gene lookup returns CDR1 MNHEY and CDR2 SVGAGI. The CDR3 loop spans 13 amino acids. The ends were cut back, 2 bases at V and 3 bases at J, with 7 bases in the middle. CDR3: CASSYGVDYGYTF. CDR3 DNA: TGTGCCAGCAGTTACGGAGTGGACTATGGCTACACCTTC.

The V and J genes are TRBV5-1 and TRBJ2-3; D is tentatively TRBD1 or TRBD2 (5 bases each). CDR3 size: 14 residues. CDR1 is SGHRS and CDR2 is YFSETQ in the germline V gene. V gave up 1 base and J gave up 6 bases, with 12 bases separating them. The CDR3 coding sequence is TGCGCCAGCAGCTTGACCGGGGCGGCGGATACGCAGTATTTT. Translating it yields CASSLTGAADTQYF.

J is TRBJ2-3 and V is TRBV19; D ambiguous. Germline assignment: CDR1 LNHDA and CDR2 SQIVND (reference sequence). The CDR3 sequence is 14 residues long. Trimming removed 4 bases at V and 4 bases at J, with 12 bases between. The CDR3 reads CASSTPSMADTQYF. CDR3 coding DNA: TGTGCCAGTAGTACACCCTCAATGGCAGATACGCAGTATTTT.

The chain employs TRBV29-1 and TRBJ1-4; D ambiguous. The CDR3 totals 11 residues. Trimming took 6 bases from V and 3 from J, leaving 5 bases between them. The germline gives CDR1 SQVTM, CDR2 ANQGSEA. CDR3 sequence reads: CSVKANEKLFF. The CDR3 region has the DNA TGCAGCGTGAAGGCTAATGAAAAACTGTTTTTT.

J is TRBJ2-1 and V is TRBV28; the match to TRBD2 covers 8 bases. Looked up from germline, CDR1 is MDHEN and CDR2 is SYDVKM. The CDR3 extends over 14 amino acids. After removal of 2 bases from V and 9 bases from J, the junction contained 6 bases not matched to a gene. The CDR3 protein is CASSLSGSVGEQFF. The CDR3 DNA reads TGTGCCAGCAGTTTAAGCGGGAGTGTTGGTGAGCAGTTCTTC.

This CDR3 is CATSRDGVPGNTIYF. CDR3 in DNA: TGTGCCACCAGCAGAGATGGAGTTCCCGGAAACACCATATATTTT. This chain connects TRBV15 to TRBJ1-3; D is uncertain. V was trimmed by 0 bases and J by 4 bases, leaving 10 bases between them. The CDR3 length is 15 residues. Germline CDR1 reads LNHNV; CDR2 reads YYDKDF (reference sequence).

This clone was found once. This CDR3 is CATKTAGRTYNEQFF. The CDR3 DNA reads as TGTGCCACTAAAACGGCGGGTAGAACCTACAATGAGCAGTTCTTC. The V and J genes are TRBV6-1 and TRBJ2-1; TRBD2 is a possible D gene (5 bases). Trimming shortened V by 10 bases and J by 2 bases, and 18 bases separated the two germline ends. CDR3 length: 15 amino acids. From germline, CDR1 is MNHNS and CDR2 SASEGT.

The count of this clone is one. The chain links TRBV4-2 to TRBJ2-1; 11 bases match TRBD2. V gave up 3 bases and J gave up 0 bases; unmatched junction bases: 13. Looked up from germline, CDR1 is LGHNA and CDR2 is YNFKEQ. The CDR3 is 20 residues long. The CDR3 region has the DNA TGTGCCAGCAGCCACGGTAGCGGGAGGGACCGCCACGACTCCTACAATGAGCAGTTCTTC. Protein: CASSHGSGRDRHDSYNEQFF.

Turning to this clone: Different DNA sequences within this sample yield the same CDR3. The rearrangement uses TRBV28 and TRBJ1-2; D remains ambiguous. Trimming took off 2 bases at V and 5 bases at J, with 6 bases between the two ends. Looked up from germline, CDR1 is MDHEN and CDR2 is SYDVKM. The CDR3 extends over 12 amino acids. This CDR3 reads CASSLARYGYTF. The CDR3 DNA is TGTGCCAGCAGTTTAGCTCGGTATGGCTACACCTTC.

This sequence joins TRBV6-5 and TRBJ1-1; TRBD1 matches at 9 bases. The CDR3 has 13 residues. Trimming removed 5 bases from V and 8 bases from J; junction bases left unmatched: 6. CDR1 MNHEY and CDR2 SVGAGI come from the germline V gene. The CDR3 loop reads CASSRPGTGEAFF. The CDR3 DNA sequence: TGTGCCAGCAGTAGACCCGGGACAGGGGAAGCTTTCTTT.

Written as DNA, the CDR3 is TGTGCCAGCTCACCAGTCTCCGGGACAGGGAACTATGGCTACACCTTC. Translation gives CASSPVSGTGNYGYTF. This sequence joins TRBV18 and TRBJ1-2; TRBD1 aligns across 9 bases. With V trimmed by 2 bases and J by 2 bases, 6 bases remained unmatched. The CDR3 consists of 16 residues. Germline CDR1 reads KGHSH; CDR2 reads LQKENI.

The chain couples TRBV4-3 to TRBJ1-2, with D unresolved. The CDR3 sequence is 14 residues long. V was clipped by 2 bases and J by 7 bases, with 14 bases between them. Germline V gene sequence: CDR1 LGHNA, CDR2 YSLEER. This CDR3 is CASSQSVTVSGYTF. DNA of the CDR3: TGCGCCAGCAGCCAATCGGTTACAGTCAGTGGCTACACCTTC.

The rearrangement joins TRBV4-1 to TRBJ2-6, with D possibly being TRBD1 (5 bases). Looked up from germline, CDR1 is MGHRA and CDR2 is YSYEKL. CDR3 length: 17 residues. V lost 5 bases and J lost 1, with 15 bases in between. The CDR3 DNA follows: TGCGCCAGCAGCACCCCAGGGATGTATTCTGGGGCCAACGTCCTGACTTTC. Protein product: CASSTPGMYSGANVLTF.

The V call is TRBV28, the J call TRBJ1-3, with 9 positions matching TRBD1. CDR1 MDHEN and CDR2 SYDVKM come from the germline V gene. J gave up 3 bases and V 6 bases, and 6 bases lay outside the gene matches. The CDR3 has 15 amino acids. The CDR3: CASSYRGHLGNTIYF. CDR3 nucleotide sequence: TGTGCCAGCAGCTACAGGGGGCACCTTGGAAACACCATATATTTT.

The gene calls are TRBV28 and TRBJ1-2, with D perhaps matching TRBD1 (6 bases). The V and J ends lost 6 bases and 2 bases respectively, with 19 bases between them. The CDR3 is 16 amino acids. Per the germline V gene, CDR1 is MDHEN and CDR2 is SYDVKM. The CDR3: CASSLGRWGANYGYTF. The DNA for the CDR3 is TGTGCCAGCAGCTTAGGAAGGTGGGGGGCCAACTATGGCTACACCTTC.

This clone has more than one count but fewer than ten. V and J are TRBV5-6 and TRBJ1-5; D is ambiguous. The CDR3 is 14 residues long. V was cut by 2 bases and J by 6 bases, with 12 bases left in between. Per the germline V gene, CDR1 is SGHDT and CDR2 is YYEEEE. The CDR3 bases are TGTGCCAGCAGCTTCAGAGGGCAAGGTCAGCCCCAGCATTTT. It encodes CASSFRGQGQPQHF.